This is a list of T cell receptor beta chains from one sample in a study of radiotherapy plus CTLA-4 blockade in lung cancer. This table comes from immunoSEQ multiplex PCR, and its TCRdb copy is limited to in-frame clones, with some not included. The sample lists fewer than 100,000 clones; around 79% were seen once. The input for sequencing was peripheral blood, taken from a patient treated with radiotherapy plus ipilimumab. The receptors derive from a human donor with non-small cell lung cancer whose response to radiotherapy plus ipilimumab could not be evaluated. Some clones in this sample may be carry-over from other donors' samples. Each CDR3 is given with its conserved first and last residue. A D gene is named only where the DNA matches it firmly. Where a row states a size, it is once, few, many or the class of an expanded clone; other rows omit it.

>.|.|TRBJ1-2|TRBV5-1
CASSSGTPYGYTF
TGCGCCAGCAGCTCCGGGACTCCCTATGGCTACACCTTC
>few|.|TRBJ2-3|TRBV6-5
CASRAGFTDTQYF
TGTGCCAGCAGAGCGGGCTTCACAGATACGCAGTATTTT
>.|TRBD2|TRBJ2-5|TRBV5-1
CASSLLAGGPEETQYF
TGCGCCAGCAGCTTGCTAGCGGGGGGGCCGGAGGAGACCCAGTACTTC
>.|.|TRBJ2-5|TRBV7-9
CASSFRTGSEVETQYF
TGTGCCAGCAGTTTCCGAACAGGGTCGGAAGTAGAGACCCAGTACTTC
>.|.|TRBJ2-7|TRBV28
CASRPPETYEQYF
TGTGCCAGCAGACCTCCCGAAACCTACGAGCAGTACTTC
>.|.|TRBJ2-1|TRBV6-1
CASRQGPSYNEQFF
TGTGCCAGCAGGCAGGGCCCCTCCTACAATGAGCAGTTCTTC
>.|TRBD2|TRBJ2-5|TRBV6-5
CASSYSGTTGGTQYF
TGTGCCAGCAGTTACAGTGGGACTACAGGAGGGACCCAGTACTTC
>few|.|TRBJ1-1|TRBV7-3
CASSPTPGTHNEAFF
TGTGCCAGCAGCCCTACCCCGGGGACACACAATGAAGCTTTCTTT
>.|TRBD1|TRBJ2-5|TRBV2
CATRQGSPETQYF
TGTGCCACCCGACAGGGGTCACCAGAGACCCAGTACTTC
>few|.|TRBJ1-2|TRBV6-5
CASNKGLMVTAGYTF
TGTGCCAGCAACAAGGGCCTCATGGTGACAGCCGGCTACACCTTC
>.|TRBD1|TRBJ1-3|TRBV25-1
CASSEYAGQGGAGNTIYF
TGTGCCAGCAGTGAATACGCGGGCCAGGGGGGAGCAGGAAACACCATATATTTT
>.|TRBD1|TRBJ1-1|TRBV29-1
CSVEGDRGLTEAFF
TGCAGCGTTGAAGGGGACAGGGGGCTCACTGAAGCTTTCTTT
>.|.|TRBJ1-2|TRBV7-8
CASSLRFGELSYGYTF
TGTGCCAGCAGCTTACGGTTCGGGGAGCTCAGCTATGGCTACACCTTC
>.|TRBD1|TRBJ2-5|TRBV5-1
CASSLMTGGREETQYF
TGCGCCAGCAGCTTGATGACAGGGGGCAGGGAAGAGACCCAGTACTTC
>.|TRBD1|TRBJ2-2|TRBV6-1
CASSEPRQGSITGELFF
TGTGCCAGCAGTGAACCCCGACAGGGTTCGATCACCGGGGAGCTGTTTTTT
>.|TRBD1|TRBJ2-7|TRBV10-3
CAIKGTASYEQYF
TGTGCCATCAAAGGGACAGCTTCCTACGAGCAGTACTTC
>.|.|TRBJ1-2|TRBV4-1
CASSQERNSLTGGYTF
TGCGCCAGCAGCCAAGAAAGGAACAGCCTCACAGGGGGCTACACCTTC